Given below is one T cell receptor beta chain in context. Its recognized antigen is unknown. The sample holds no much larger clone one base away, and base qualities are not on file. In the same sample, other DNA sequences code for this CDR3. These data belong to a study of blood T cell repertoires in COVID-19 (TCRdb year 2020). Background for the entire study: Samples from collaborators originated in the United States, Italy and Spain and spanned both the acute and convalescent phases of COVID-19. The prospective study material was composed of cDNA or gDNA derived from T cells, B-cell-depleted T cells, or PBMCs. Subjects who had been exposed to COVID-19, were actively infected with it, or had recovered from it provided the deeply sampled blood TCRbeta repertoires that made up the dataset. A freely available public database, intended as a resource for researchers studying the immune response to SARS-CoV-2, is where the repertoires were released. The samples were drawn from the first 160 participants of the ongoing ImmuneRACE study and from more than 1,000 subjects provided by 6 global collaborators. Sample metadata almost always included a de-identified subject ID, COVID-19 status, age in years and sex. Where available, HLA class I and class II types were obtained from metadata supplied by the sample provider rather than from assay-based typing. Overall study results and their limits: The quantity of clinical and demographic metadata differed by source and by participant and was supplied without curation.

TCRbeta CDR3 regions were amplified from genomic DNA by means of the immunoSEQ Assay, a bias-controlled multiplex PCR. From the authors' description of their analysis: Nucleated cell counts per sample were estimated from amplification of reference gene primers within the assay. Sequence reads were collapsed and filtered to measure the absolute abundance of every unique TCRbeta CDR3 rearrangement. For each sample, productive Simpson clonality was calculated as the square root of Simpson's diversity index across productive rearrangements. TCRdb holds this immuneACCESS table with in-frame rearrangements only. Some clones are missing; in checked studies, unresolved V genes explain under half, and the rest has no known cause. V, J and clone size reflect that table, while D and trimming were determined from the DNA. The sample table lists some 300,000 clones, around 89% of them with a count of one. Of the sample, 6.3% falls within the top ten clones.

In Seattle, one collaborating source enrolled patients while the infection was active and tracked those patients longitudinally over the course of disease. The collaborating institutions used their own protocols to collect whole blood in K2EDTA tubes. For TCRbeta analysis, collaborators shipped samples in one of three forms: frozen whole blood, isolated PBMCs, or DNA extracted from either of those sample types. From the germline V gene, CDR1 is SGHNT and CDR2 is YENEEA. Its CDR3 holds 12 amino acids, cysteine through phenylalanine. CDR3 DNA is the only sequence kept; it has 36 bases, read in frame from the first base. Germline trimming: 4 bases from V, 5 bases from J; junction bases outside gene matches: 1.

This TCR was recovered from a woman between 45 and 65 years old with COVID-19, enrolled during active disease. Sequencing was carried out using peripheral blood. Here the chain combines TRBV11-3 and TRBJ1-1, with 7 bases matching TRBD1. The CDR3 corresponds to CASSSQGTEAFF. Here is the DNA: TGTGCCAGCAGCTCACAGGGGACTGAAGCTTTCTTT.